This T cell receptor (beta chain) was found in a study of T cells and Merkel cell carcinoma outcomes. The CDR3 totals 13 residues. Looked up from germline, CDR1 is SGHRS and CDR2 is YFSETQ. Trimming removed 6 bases at V and 5 bases at J, with 15 bases between. Generated by immunoSEQ multiplex PCR, the TCRdb table keeps only in-frame clones and is missing some. The sample holds roughly 6,000 clones, approximately 75% seen once. A note on this clone: The target antigen is unknown.

General study results and limits: Merkel cell carcinoma outcomes were reportedly predicted by repertoire and T-cell density.

The sequenced sample was tumor tissue from Merkel cell carcinoma. The receptor comes from a human donor with Merkel cell carcinoma. This rearrangement joins TRBV5-1 to TRBJ2-7; TRBD2 might be the D (5 bases). The DNA of the CDR3 is TGCGCCAGCACCAGGACTGAGGGCCACGAGCAGTACTTC. The encoded protein is CASTRTEGHEQYF.